Below are 22 T cell receptor beta chains sequenced from a single sample in a study of blood T cell repertoires in COVID-19 (dated by TCRdb to about 2020). Library construction relied on the immunoSEQ multiplex PCR assay. Entries here come from immuneACCESS through TCRdb and include only in-frame sequences with V and J called. Some clones fail to appear in such tables; in the studies checked, an unresolved V gene covers under half of the shortfall, and the cause of the remainder is unknown. The sample yields 65,000 to 90,000 clones; roughly 83% were counted once. The ten largest clones add up to 2.5% of the sample. The sequencing sample was made of peripheral blood. These receptors were taken from an elderly man with active or convalescent COVID-19.

This chain uses TRBV24-1 with TRBJ2-1, with TRBD2 matching over 13 bases. CDR3 size: 15 residues. V shed 3 bases and J 8 bases; nucleotides not matched to a gene: 3. CDR1 is KGHDR, CDR2 SFDVKD, per germline. Here the CDR3 reads CATSDGLAGVYEQFF. The CDR3 DNA reads as TGTGCCACCAGTGATGGACTAGCGGGAGTCTATGAGCAGTTCTTC.

The sample holds one count of this clone. The chain recombines TRBV27 with TRBJ1-1; TRBD1 might be the D (6 bases). Germline-derived CDR1 and CDR2 are MNHEY and SMNVEV (reference sequence). The CDR3 runs to 15 residues. Trimming removed 6 bases at V and 1 base at J, with 15 bases between. As DNA, the CDR3 is TGTGCCAGCAGCATCAGGACAGCCACGAACACTGAAGCTTTCTTT. Its translation is CASSIRTATNTEAFF.

CDR3 sequence reads: CASSGQGSVPEAFF. Here the CDR3 DNA reads TGTGCCAGCAGTGGACAGGGATCTGTGCCTGAAGCTTTCTTT. The chain uses TRBV2 and TRBJ1-1; TRBD1 matches 7 bases. The CDR3 totals 14 residues. Germline CDR1 is SNHLY and CDR2 is FYNNEI. V lost 4 bases to trimming and J lost 6 bases; unmatched junction nucleotides: 8.

V and J are TRBV2 and TRBJ2-4, with TRBD2 matching over 7 bases. CDR1 and CDR2 (germline): SNHLY, FYNNEI. This CDR3 has 12 amino acids. The trim removed 6 bases at V and 8 bases at J, leaving 4 bases unmatched. DNA for the CDR3: TGTGCCAGCAGGCAGGGAGGGCACATTCAGTACTTC. Translated: CASRQGGHIQYF.

The chain is built from TRBV12-5 and TRBJ1-2; no firm D call. There are 11 residues in the CDR3. V gave up 3 bases and J gave up 4 bases, with 3 bases separating them. Germline V gene data show CDR1 as LGHNT and CDR2 as FRNRAP. The CDR3 spells CASGFSYGYTF. CDR3 nucleotides: TGTGCTAGTGGTTTCTCCTATGGCTACACCTTC.

The rearrangement uses TRBV29-1 and TRBJ2-5; no reliable D call. The V end lost 4 bases, the J end lost 0 bases, and 6 bases lay between the germline ends. The CDR3 totals 12 residues. Germline V gene sequence: CDR1 SQVTM, CDR2 ANQGSEA. The CDR3 region is CSVAVYQETQYF. The CDR3 nucleotides are TGCAGCGTTGCCGTGTACCAAGAGACCCAGTACTTC. Drawing the rest from reference TRBV29-1 and TRBJ2-5, the complete variable domain is SAVISQKPSRDICQRGTSLTIQCQVDSQVTMMFWYRQQPGQSLTLIATANQGSEATYESGFVIDKFPISRPNLTFSTLTVSNMSPEDSSIYLCSVAVYQETQYFGPGTRLLVL.

This clone has only one observation. The chain carries TRBV6-2 or TRBV6-3 and TRBJ2-3; 8 nucleotides agree with TRBD2. The CDR3 length is 18 residues. Trimming removed 2 bases from V and 5 bases from J; junction bases left unmatched: 15. Germline V gives CDR1 MNHEY, CDR2 SVGEGT. CDR3 coding DNA: TGTGCCAGCAGTTACGCCCGCGGGGCGGGAGGCGACTTAGATACGCAGTATTTT. Translated, it gives CASSYARGAGGDLDTQYF.

The V gene is TRBV6-5, the J gene TRBJ2-3, with D maybe TRBD2 (6 bases). The CDR3 covers 14 residues. Trimming removed 7 bases at V and 4 bases at J, with 15 bases between. CDR1 MNHEY and CDR2 SVGAGI come from the germline V gene. The CDR3 DNA reads as TGTGCCAGCAAACCGGGACTCTCCTCAGATACGCAGTATTTT. Translating it yields CASKPGLSSDTQYF.

The rearrangement joins TRBV5-4 to TRBJ1-2, with D uncertain. CDR1 is SGHNT, CDR2 YYREEE, per germline (reference sequence). The CDR3 consists of 12 residues. V lost 4 bases, J lost 7 bases, and 11 bases lay in between. CDR3 in amino acids: CASSPFEGGYTF. The CDR3 coding sequence is TGTGCCAGCAGCCCCTTTGAGGGTGGCTACACCTTC.

The chain employs TRBV11-2 and TRBJ2-3, with D possibly being TRBD2 (7 bases). CDR3 size: 15 residues. The germline V gene encodes CDR1 SGHAT and CDR2 FQNNGV. The germline V and J ends were trimmed by 4 bases and 5 bases, with 16 bases remaining between them. CDR3 in amino acids: CASSSEGGGRDTQYF. CDR3 coding DNA: TGTGCCAGCAGCTCCGAGGGGGGGGGCCGAGATACGCAGTATTTT.

This clone was observed a handful of times. V is TRBV3-1 (or the pseudogene TRBV3-2) and J is TRBJ1-4; D is uncertain. V dropped 3 bases and J dropped 7 bases, with 15 bases sitting between them. The CDR3 extends over 15 amino acids. Germline assignment: CDR1 LGHDT and CDR2 YNNKEL (reference sequence). In DNA, the CDR3 is TGTGCCAGCAGCCACAGGCCTGGACGGGGTGAAAAACTGTTTTTT. Translated: CASSHRPGRGEKLFF.

The sample holds a few counts of this clone. This chain uses TRBV6-4 with TRBJ1-2; possibly TRBD1 for D (5 bases). V shed 3 bases and J shed 0 bases, with 11 bases lying between them. The CDR3 extends over 15 amino acids. Germline V lookup: CDR1 MRHNA, CDR2 SNTAGT. Written as DNA, the CDR3 is TGTGCCAGCAGTGAAGAAAAGGGGCCTAACTATGGCTACACCTTC. This codes for CASSEEKGPNYGYTF.

The chain couples TRBV6-5 to TRBJ1-2; D might be TRBD1 (6 bases). Trimming pared 6 bases from V and 5 bases from J, leaving 19 bases between. CDR1 and CDR2 from the germline V gene are MNHEY and SVGAGI. This CDR3 is built from 15 residues. CDR3 residues: CASSTNRVAFYGYTF. CDR3 nucleotides: TGTGCCAGCAGCACAAACAGGGTGGCATTTTATGGCTACACCTTC.

The rearrangement joins TRBV7-6 to TRBJ2-7; 13 bases map to TRBD2. The J segment lost 1 base and the V segment lost 1 base, leaving 10 bases of the junction unmatched. CDR1 and CDR2 (germline): SGHVS, FNYEAQ. This CDR3 is 19 amino acids long. CDR3 in amino acids: CASSLGGGLAGPWSYEQYF. CDR3 DNA: TGTGCCAGCAGCTTAGGTGGGGGACTAGCGGGACCCTGGTCCTACGAGCAGTACTTC.

V and J are TRBV2 and TRBJ1-5; D is ambiguous. The length of the CDR3 is 14 residues. CDR1 SNHLY and CDR2 FYNNEI come from the germline V gene. V shed 1 base and J shed 5 bases, with 9 bases lying between them. CDR3 loop: CASSEVIRDQPQHF. Written as DNA, the CDR3 is TGTGCCAGCAGTGAAGTGATACGGGATCAGCCCCAGCATTTT.

The chain couples TRBV9 to TRBJ2-7; 8 bases are a match to TRBD1. Trimming at V came to 4 bases and at J to 3 bases, leaving 9 bases not matched to a gene. Germline CDR1 SGDLS, CDR2 YYNGEE. This CDR3 contains 15 residues. The CDR3, as DNA: TGTGCCAGCAGCCCCAGGGGGCGGCAGGGCTACGAGCAGTACTTC. It yields the protein CASSPRGRQGYEQYF.

The chain recombines TRBV4-1 with TRBJ1-2; D is unresolved. V was shortened by 3 bases and J by 0 bases, with 14 bases between the two germline ends. CDR3 size: 16 residues. CDR1 is MGHRA, CDR2 YSYEKL, per germline. The CDR3 loop is CASSQKAGASNYGYTF. CDR3 bases: TGCGCCAGCAGCCAGAAAGCGGGAGCTTCTAACTATGGCTACACCTTC.

This chain joins TRBV19 and TRBJ2-3, with D uncertain. The CDR3 runs 13 residues. CDR1 is LNHDA, CDR2 SQIVND, per germline (reference sequence). Trimming shortened V by 4 bases and J by 1 base, and 6 bases separated the two germline ends. The CDR3 sequence is CASSNSRTDTQYF. The CDR3 bases are TGTGCCAGTAGTAACAGCCGCACAGATACGCAGTATTTT.

This clone showed up just a few times. The V gene is TRBV2, the J gene TRBJ1-5; D is uncertain. Germline values: CDR1 SNHLY, CDR2 FYNNEI. This CDR3 has 13 residues. Trimming took 4 bases from V and 3 from J, leaving 7 bases between them. CDR3 bases: TGTGCCAGCAGTGCACAGATCAATCAGCCCCAGCATTTT. This encodes CASSAQINQPQHF.

The rearrangement joins TRBV6-1 to TRBJ1-1; D is unclear. CDR3 length equals 15 residues. V was cut by 1 base and J by 9 bases, with 18 bases left in between. Germline V gene data show CDR1 as MNHNS and CDR2 as SASEGT. The CDR3 DNA is TGTGCCAGCAGTGAAGTTGGGAGCCCCCCACTTAAAGCTTTCTTT. Protein: CASSEVGSPPLKAFF.

The chain couples TRBV5-1 to TRBJ1-2; D gene uncertain. The CDR3 contains 12 residues. In germline, CDR1 is SGHRS, CDR2 YFSETQ. V lost 5 bases and J 3 bases, leaving 8 bases between the germline ends. The CDR3 DNA reads TGCGCCAGCAGGGCTTCCGACTATGGCTACACCTTC. It translates to CASRASDYGYTF.

The table lists this clone with a count of one. This chain uses TRBV2 with TRBJ1-4; D is undetermined. V gave up 7 bases and J gave up 7 bases, with 22 bases separating them. The V gene's germline CDR1 is SNHLY and CDR2 FYNNEI. The CDR3 loop spans 16 amino acids. CDR3 nucleotides: TGTGCCAGCACTGTGGGCGCCCGTCGCCTTGGTGAAAAACTGTTTTTT. Amino acid sequence: CASTVGARRLGEKLFF.